The 26 T cell receptor beta chains below were found in one sample sequenced in a study of T-cell reconstitution after alpha-beta-depleted transplantation in children. Preparation of the TCRbeta library was carried out with unique molecular identifiers. TCRdb passed the PCR reads through MiXCR, listing each CDR3 protein once. Among 550,000 to 800,000 distinct CDR3 sequences listed, 13% were seen once. Source: PBMCs, taken before TCRalphabeta/CD19-depleted stem cell transplant. These receptors originate from a girl aged 2 to 10 with congenital amegakaryocytic thrombocytopenia, due to receive a stem cell transplant.

The genes are TRBV4-1 and TRBJ2-7; perhaps TRBD2 as D (5 bases). Per the germline V gene, CDR1 is MGHRA and CDR2 is YSYEKL. The CDR3 is 15 amino acids. Trimming took off 0 bases at V and 2 bases at J, with 11 bases between the two ends. This CDR3 reads CASSQDRGSAYEQYF. DNA of the CDR3: TGCGCCAGCAGCCAAGATCGAGGTAGCGCCTACGAGCAGTACTTC.

This clonotype was counted ten times or more. The V gene is TRBV6-5, the J gene TRBJ2-1, with D tentatively TRBD2 (5 bases). CDR1 MNHEY and CDR2 SVGAGI come from the germline V gene. The CDR3 runs to 14 residues. V lost 8 bases and J 2 bases, leaving 13 bases between the germline ends. The CDR3 nucleotides are TGTGCCAGCCAATTAGCGATAGCCTACAATGAGCAGTTCTTC. This codes for CASQLAIAYNEQFF.

This clonotype was seen ten or more times. The chain employs TRBV7-2 and TRBJ2-7; D is uncertain. V was clipped by 3 bases and J by 3 bases, with 12 bases between them. Germline-derived CDR1 and CDR2 are SGHTA and FQGNSA. This CDR3 is built from 14 residues. CDR3 loop: CASSFYETLYEQYF. The CDR3 nucleotides read TGTGCCAGCAGCTTTTACGAGACTCTCTACGAGCAGTACTTC.

This clonotype was recorded many times. V usage is TRBV20-1 and J usage is TRBJ2-3; 8 nucleotides line up with TRBD2. The length of the CDR3 is 14 residues. The germline V gene encodes CDR1 DFQATT and CDR2 SNEGSKA (reference sequence). Trimming cost V 4 bases and J 0 bases; bases outside gene matches: 3. CDR3 sequence reads: CSANPSGSTDTQYF. DNA of the CDR3: TGCAGTGCTAACCCTAGCGGGAGCACAGATACGCAGTATTTT.

This clonotype has just a few counts. The chain uses TRBV14 and TRBJ2-7; D is unclear. The CDR3 has 14 amino acids. CDR1 and CDR2 (germline): SGHDN, FVKESK. V lost 2 bases, J lost 4 bases, and 12 bases lay in between. For the CDR3, the DNA is TGTGCCAGCAGCCAAATCTGGGGATCGTACGAGCAGTACTTC. This encodes CASSQIWGSYEQYF.

This clonotype was detected a few times. CDR3 residues: CASSPTLSYNEQFF. The CDR3 DNA follows: TGCGCCAGCAGCCCCACTTTATCCTACAATGAGCAGTTCTTC. The J gene is TRBJ2-1, the V gene TRBV5-1; D is unresolved. Per the germline V gene, CDR1 is SGHRS and CDR2 is YFSETQ. Trimming pared 4 bases from V and 1 base from J, leaving 9 bases between. The CDR3 spans 14 residues.

This clonotype showed up many times. The chain has TRBV29-1 and TRBJ2-7, with 8 bases lining up with TRBD1. The CDR3 spans 13 residues. Germline-derived CDR1 and CDR2 are SQVTM and ANQGSEA. With V trimmed by 5 bases and J by 0 bases, 3 bases remained unmatched. The CDR3 DNA reads TGCAGCGTTCGGACAGGGAGCTCCTACGAGCAGTACTTC. This gives the protein CSVRTGSSYEQYF.

This clonotype was detected ten times or more. The gene calls are TRBV5-1 and TRBJ2-7; TRBD1 matches at 9 bases. Germline CDR1 reads SGHRS; CDR2 reads YFSETQ. The V and J ends lost 0 bases and 5 bases, in that order; junction bases with no gene match: 3. This CDR3 has 14 amino acids. The CDR3 region is CASSLGTGDNEQYF. DNA of the CDR3: TGCGCCAGCAGCTTGGGGACAGGGGACAACGAGCAGTACTTC.

The rearrangement links TRBV5-1 to TRBJ2-1; TRBD1 is a possible D gene (5 bases). The CDR3 has 13 residues. Germline values: CDR1 SGHRS, CDR2 YFSETQ. The germline V and J ends were trimmed by 3 bases and 9 bases, with 13 bases remaining between them. The CDR3 region has the DNA TGCGCCAGCAGCTCGGACGGACATTTTGAGCAGTTCTTC. Translation gives CASSSDGHFEQFF.

This clonotype was observed at least ten times. The V call is TRBV12-3 or TRBV12-4, the J call TRBJ1-5; the D gene is possibly TRBD1 (5 bases). The CDR3 length is 17 residues. V lost 5 bases and J lost 0, with 17 bases in between. Written as DNA, the CDR3 is TGTGCCAGCAGTGAGATCCAGACAGACTATAGCAATCAGCCCCAGCATTTT. As protein: CASSEIQTDYSNQPQHF.

V usage is TRBV29-1 and J usage is TRBJ2-3; 8 bases match TRBD2. J gave up 6 bases and V 4 bases, and 9 bases lay outside the gene matches. From germline, CDR1 is SQVTM and CDR2 ANQGSEA. The CDR3 consists of 14 residues. The CDR3 region is CSVAGGREGDTQYF. DNA of the CDR3: TGCAGCGTTGCGGGGGGGCGTGAGGGCGATACGCAGTATTTT.

The V gene is TRBV29-1, the J gene TRBJ2-3, with D unclear. Trimming removed 4 bases at V and 5 bases at J, with 7 bases between. The CDR3 loop spans 11 amino acids. Per germline, CDR1 SQVTM and CDR2 ANQGSEA. The CDR3 region has the DNA TGCAGCGTTGGGACGTTAGATACGCAGTATTTT. Protein: CSVGTLDTQYF.

This clonotype was seen at least ten times. The chain joins TRBV5-1 to TRBJ2-4, with TRBD1 matching 8 bases. The ends lost 0 bases at V and 13 bases at J; junction bases unmatched: 6. The germline V gene encodes CDR1 SGHRS and CDR2 YFSETQ. This CDR3 has 13 residues. The CDR3 nucleotides are TGCGCCAGCAGCTTGGGGACCGGGACAGGCCAGTACTTC. This encodes CASSLGTGTGQYF.

This clonotype appeared a few times. The chain links TRBV10-3 to TRBJ2-3; 12 bases match TRBD2. CDR1 and CDR2 from the germline V gene are ENHRY and SYGVKD. V gave up 3 bases and J gave up 5 bases; unmatched junction bases: 15. There are 19 residues in the CDR3. CDR3 bases: TGTGCCATCAGTGACCCTAGCGGGAGGGCCCTCGGCGGTGGAGATACGCAGTATTTT. Amino acids: CAISDPSGRALGGGDTQYF.

This clonotype occurred a few times. The chain carries TRBV4-1 and TRBJ2-1; 12 bases match TRBD2. The CDR3 loop spans 15 amino acids. The germline gives CDR1 MGHRA, CDR2 YSYEKL. Unmatched junction bases numbered 4, after V lost 3 bases and J lost 7 bases. The CDR3 protein is CASSHGLAGWNEQFF. DNA for the CDR3: TGCGCCAGCAGCCACGGACTAGCGGGATGGAATGAGCAGTTCTTC.

In its sample, this clonotype was seen a few times. The chain carries TRBV12-3 or TRBV12-4 and TRBJ2-2; TRBD1 might be the D (5 bases). V was cut by 7 bases and J by 7 bases, with 10 bases left in between. The CDR3 length is 12 residues. CDR3 sequence reads: CASIDSLGELFF. The CDR3 DNA follows: TGTGCCAGCATTGACAGCCTCGGGGAGCTGTTTTTT.

This chain uses TRBV5-1 with TRBJ2-7, with 7 bases identical to TRBD1. With 3 bases clipped from V and 2 bases from J, the junction kept 8 bases outside the gene matches. The CDR3 has 15 amino acids. CDR1 is SGHRS, CDR2 YFSETQ, per germline. CDR3 DNA sequence: TGCGCCAGCAGCTCCAACAGGGGAGAGGCCTACGAGCAGTACTTC. Translation gives CASSSNRGEAYEQYF.

There are many counts of this clonotype. V and J are TRBV3-1 and TRBJ1-1; D is unclear. The V gene's germline CDR1 is LGHDT and CDR2 YNNKEL (reference sequence). V shed 0 bases and J shed 2 bases, with 4 bases lying between them. CDR3 length: 13 residues. Here the CDR3 DNA reads TGTGCCAGCAGCCAAGACGCTAACACTGAAGCTTTCTTT. This codes for CASSQDANTEAFF. Variable domain in full (rest from reference TRBV3-1 and TRBJ1-1): DTAVSQTPKYLVTQMGNDKSIKCEQNLGHDTMYWYKQDSKKFLKIMFSYNNKELIINETVPNRFSPKSPDKAHLNLHINSLELGDSAVYFCASSQDANTEAFFGQGTRLTVV.

The V and J genes are TRBV5-1 and TRBJ2-3, with 9 bases fitting TRBD2. With V trimmed by 4 bases and J by 0 bases, 3 bases remained unmatched. Germline CDR1 reads SGHRS; CDR2 reads YFSETQ. CDR3 length: 15 amino acids. DNA of the CDR3: TGCGCCAGCAGCGTGACTAGCGGCAGCACAGATACGCAGTATTTT. Translated: CASSVTSGSTDTQYF.

This clonotype was recorded at least ten times. This rearrangement joins TRBV7-9 to TRBJ1-2; no definite D call. Germline V gene sequence: CDR1 SEHNR, CDR2 FQNEAQ (reference sequence). V gave up 0 bases and J gave up 3 bases, with 2 bases separating them. The CDR3 contains 12 residues. The CDR3 sequence is CASSLADYGYTF. The DNA of the CDR3 is TGTGCCAGCAGCTTAGCCGACTATGGCTACACCTTC.

The chain couples TRBV12-3 or TRBV12-4 to TRBJ2-1, with TRBD2 identical over 14 bases. J lost 5 bases, V lost 2 bases, and 5 bases had no gene match. The CDR3 is 17 amino acids. CDR3 nucleotides: TGTGCCAGCAGTTTATTTATGGGACTAGCGGGAGACAATGAGCAGTTCTTC. Translated: CASSLFMGLAGDNEQFF.

This clonotype was found many times. This chain joins TRBV5-5 and TRBJ2-1, with TRBD2 as a possible D gene (6 bases). This CDR3 comprises 16 residues. The germline V gene has CDR1 SGHKS and CDR2 YYEKEE (reference sequence). V shed 5 bases and J shed 2 bases, with 17 bases lying between them. CDR3 sequence: CASRTGGQFTYNEQFF. In nucleotides, the CDR3 is TGTGCCAGCAGAACTGGAGGGCAGTTTACCTACAATGAGCAGTTCTTC.

This clonotype came up many times. The J gene is TRBJ2-5, the V gene TRBV20-1; the D gene is possibly TRBD2 (5 bases). This CDR3 is built from 12 residues. The germline V gene encodes CDR1 DFQATT and CDR2 SNEGSKA (reference sequence). The V end was cut by 4 bases, the J end by 6 bases, with 12 bases between. DNA of the CDR3: TGCAGTGCTACCGAGACGGGGAAGACCCAGTACTTC. Translating it yields CSATETGKTQYF.

This clonotype was seen a few times. This chain links TRBV20-1 with TRBJ2-3, with D perhaps being TRBD1 or TRBD2 (5 bases each). V gave up 4 bases and J gave up 0 bases, with 17 bases separating them. The germline V gene has CDR1 DFQATT and CDR2 SNEGSKA (reference sequence). The CDR3 loop spans 16 amino acids. CDR3 in amino acids: CSAITLTGPSTDTQYF. DNA of the CDR3: TGCAGTGCTATAACTCTAACGGGACCTAGCACAGATACGCAGTATTTT.

V is TRBV5-1 and J is TRBJ2-2; TRBD2 matches 9 bases. CDR3 length equals 15 residues. Trimming cost V 3 bases and J 5 bases; bases outside gene matches: 5. Germline CDR1 reads SGHRS; CDR2 reads YFSETQ. The CDR3 sequence: CASSYGTSWTGELFF. CDR3 DNA: TGCGCCAGCAGCTACGGGACTAGCTGGACCGGGGAGCTGTTTTTT.

This clonotype was seen repeatedly, ten times or more. The chain has TRBV6-2 or TRBV6-3 and TRBJ1-3; possibly TRBD1 for D (5 bases). Germline V gene lookup returns CDR1 MNHEY and CDR2 SVGEGT. This CDR3 has 20 residues. V gave up 0 bases and J gave up 0 bases, with 21 bases separating them. The CDR3, as DNA: TGTGCCAGCAGTTACTCGAGAGGATTGGGGGTATTCCGCTCTGGAAACACCATATATTTT. Translation: CASSYSRGLGVFRSGNTIYF.